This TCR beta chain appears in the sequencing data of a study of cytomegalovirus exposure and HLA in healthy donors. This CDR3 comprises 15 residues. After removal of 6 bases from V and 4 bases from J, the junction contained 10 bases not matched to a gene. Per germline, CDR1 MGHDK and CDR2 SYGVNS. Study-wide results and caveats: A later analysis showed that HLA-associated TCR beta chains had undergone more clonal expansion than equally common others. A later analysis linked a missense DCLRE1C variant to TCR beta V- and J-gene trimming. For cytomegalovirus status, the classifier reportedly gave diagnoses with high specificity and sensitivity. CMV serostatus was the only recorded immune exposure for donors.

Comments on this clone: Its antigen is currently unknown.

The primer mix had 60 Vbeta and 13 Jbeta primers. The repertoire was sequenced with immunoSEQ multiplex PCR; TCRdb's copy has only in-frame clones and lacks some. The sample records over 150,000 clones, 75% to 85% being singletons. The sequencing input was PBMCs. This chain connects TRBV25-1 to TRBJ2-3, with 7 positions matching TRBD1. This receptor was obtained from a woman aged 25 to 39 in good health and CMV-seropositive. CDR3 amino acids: CASSETGFSADTQYF. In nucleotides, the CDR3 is TGTGCCAGCAGCGAGACAGGGTTTAGCGCAGATACGCAGTATTTT.